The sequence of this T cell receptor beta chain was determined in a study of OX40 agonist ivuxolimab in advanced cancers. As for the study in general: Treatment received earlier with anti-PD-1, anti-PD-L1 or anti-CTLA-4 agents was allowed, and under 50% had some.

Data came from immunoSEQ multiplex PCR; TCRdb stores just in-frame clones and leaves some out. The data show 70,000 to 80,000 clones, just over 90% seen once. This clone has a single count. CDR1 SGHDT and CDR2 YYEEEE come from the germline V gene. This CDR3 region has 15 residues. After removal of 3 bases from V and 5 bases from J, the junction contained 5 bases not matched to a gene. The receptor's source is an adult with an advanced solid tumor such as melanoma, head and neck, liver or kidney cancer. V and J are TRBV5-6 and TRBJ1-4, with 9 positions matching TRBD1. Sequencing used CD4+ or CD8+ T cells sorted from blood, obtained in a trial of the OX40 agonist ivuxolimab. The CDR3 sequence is CASSWMTGGNEKLFF. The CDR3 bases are TGTGCCAGCAGCTGGATGACAGGGGGAAATGAAAAACTGTTTTTT.